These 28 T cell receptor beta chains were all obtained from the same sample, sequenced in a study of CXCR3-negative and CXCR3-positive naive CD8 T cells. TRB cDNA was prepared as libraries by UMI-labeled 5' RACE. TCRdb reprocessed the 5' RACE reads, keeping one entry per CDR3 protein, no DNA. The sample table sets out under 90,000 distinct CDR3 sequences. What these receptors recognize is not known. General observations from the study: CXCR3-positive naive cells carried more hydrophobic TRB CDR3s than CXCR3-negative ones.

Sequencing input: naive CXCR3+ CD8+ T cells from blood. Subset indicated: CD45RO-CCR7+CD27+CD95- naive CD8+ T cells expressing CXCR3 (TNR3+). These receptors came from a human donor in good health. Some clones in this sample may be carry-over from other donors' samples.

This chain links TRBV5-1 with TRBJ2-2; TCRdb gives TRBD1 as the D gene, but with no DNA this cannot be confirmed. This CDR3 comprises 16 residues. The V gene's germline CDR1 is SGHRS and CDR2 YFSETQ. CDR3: CASSGGQGADTGELFF.

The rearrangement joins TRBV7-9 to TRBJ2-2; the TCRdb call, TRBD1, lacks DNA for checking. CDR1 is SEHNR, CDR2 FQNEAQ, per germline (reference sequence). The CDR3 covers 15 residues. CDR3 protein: CASSSRQGGTGELFF.

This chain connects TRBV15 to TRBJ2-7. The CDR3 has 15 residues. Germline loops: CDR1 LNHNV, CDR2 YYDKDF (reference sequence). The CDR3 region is CATSRDLEGSNEQYF.

The CDR3 loop is CASSYSTGLLTYEQYF. This chain joins TRBV6-5 and TRBJ2-7; checking the TCRdb D call of TRBD2 is not possible without DNA. In germline, CDR1 is MNHEY, CDR2 SVGAGI. CDR3 length: 16 amino acids.

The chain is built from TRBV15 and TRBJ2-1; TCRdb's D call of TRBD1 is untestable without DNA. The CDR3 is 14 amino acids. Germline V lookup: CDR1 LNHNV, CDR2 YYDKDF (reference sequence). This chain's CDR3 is CATAPGQGLNEQFF.

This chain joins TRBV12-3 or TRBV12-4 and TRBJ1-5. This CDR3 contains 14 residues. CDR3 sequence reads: CASSLDGSNQPQHF.

This CDR3 reads CASSPAGTGGDNEQFF. The J gene is TRBJ2-1, the V gene TRBV5-1; TCRdb's D call, TRBD1, is unchecked because there is no DNA. Germline V gene lookup returns CDR1 SGHRS and CDR2 YFSETQ. The CDR3 covers 16 residues.

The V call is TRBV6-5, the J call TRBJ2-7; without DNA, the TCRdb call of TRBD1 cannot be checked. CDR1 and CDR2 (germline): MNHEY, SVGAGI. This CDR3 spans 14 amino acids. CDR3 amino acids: CASRGTGGVREQYF.

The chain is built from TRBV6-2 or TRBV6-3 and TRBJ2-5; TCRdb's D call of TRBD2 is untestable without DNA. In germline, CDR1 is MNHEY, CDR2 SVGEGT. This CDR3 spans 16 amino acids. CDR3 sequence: CASTPAFGRGQETQYF.

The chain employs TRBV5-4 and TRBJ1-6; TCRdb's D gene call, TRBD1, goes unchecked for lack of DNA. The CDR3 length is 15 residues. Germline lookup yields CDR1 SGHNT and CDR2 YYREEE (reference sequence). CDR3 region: CASSPTWGSNSPLHF.

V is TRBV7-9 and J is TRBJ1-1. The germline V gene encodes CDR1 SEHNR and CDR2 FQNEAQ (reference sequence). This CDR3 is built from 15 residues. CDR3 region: CASSLLLWVNTEAFF.

The CDR3 loop reads CASSLRADRGNNEQFF. The chain combines TRBV7-9 with TRBJ2-1; no DNA is available, so the TRBD1 call from TCRdb remains unchecked. Looked up from germline, CDR1 is SEHNR and CDR2 is FQNEAQ (reference sequence). The CDR3 sequence is 16 residues long.

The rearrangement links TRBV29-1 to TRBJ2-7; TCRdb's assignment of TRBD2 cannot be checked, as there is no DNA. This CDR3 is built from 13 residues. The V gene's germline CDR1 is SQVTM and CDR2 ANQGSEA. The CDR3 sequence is CSVTDPSNWEQYF.

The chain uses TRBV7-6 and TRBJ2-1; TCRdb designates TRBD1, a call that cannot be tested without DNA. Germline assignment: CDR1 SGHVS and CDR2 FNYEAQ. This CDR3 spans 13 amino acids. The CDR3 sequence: CASSLDNYNEQFF. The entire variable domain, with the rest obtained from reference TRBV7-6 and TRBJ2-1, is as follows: GAGVSQSPRYKVTKRGQDVALRCDPISGHVSLYWYRQALGQGPEFLTYFNYEAQQDKSGLPNDRFSAERPEGSISTLTIQRTEQRDSAMYRCASSLDNYNEQFFGPGTRLTVL.

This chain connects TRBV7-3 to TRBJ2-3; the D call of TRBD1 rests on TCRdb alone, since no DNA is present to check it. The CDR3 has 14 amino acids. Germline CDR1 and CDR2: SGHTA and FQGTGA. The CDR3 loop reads CASSLGGPADTQYF.

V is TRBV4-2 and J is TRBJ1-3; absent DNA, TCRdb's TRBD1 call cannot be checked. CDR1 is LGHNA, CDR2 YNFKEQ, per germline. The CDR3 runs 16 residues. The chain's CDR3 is CASSQEGHDSGNTIYF.

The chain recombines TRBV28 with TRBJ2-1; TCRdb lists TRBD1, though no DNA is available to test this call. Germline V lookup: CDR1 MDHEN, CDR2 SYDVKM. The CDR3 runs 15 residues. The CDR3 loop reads CASSPRPSSYNEQFF. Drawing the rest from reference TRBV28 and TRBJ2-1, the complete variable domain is DVKVTQSSRYLVKRTGEKVFLECVQDMDHENMFWYRQDPGLGLRLIYFSYDVKMKEKGDIPEGYSVSREKKERFSLILESASTNQTSMYLCASSPRPSSYNEQFFGPGTRLTVL.

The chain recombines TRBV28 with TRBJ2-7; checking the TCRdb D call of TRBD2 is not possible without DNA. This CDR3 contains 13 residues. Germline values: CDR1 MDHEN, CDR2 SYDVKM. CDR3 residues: CASIGQAPNEQYF.

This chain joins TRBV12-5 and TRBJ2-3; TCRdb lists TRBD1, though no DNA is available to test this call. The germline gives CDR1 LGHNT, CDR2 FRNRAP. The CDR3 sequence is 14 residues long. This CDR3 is CASGIGQGTDTQYF.

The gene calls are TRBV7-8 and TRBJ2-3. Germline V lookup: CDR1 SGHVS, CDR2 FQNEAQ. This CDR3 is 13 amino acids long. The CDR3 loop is CASSLAATDTQYF.

CDR3 in amino acids: CAGSTAQRNTIYF. The J gene is TRBJ1-3, the V gene TRBV6-2 or TRBV6-3. Germline V gives CDR1 MNHEY, CDR2 SVGEGT. This CDR3 region has 13 residues.

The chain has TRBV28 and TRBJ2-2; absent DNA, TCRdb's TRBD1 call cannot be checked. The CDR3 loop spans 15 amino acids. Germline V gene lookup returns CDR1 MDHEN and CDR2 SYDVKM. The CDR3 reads CASSIRDREFGELFF. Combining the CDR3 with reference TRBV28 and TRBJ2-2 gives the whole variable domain DVKVTQSSRYLVKRTGEKVFLECVQDMDHENMFWYRQDPGLGLRLIYFSYDVKMKEKGDIPEGYSVSREKKERFSLILESASTNQTSMYLCASSIRDREFGELFFGEGSRLTVL.

CDR3 region: CSVVRQGNYGYTF. V gene TRBV29-1 combines with J gene TRBJ1-2; there is no DNA to check the TCRdb D call of TRBD1. This CDR3 region has 13 residues. In germline, CDR1 is SQVTM, CDR2 ANQGSEA.

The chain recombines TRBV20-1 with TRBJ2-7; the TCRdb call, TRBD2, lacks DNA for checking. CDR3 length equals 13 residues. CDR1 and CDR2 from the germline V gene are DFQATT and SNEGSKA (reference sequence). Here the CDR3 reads CSAQEGGSYEQYF.

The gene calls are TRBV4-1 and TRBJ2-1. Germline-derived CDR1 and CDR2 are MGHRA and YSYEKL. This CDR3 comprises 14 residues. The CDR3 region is CASSQDGHYNEQFF.

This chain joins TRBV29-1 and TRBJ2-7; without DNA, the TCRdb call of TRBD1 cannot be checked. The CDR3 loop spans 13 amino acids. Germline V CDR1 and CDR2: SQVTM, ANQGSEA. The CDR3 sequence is CSVQSQGGNEQYF.

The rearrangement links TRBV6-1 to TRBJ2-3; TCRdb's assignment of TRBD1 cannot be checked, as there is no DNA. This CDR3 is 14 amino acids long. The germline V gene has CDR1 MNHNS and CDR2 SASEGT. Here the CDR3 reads CASSSVTGVDTQYF.

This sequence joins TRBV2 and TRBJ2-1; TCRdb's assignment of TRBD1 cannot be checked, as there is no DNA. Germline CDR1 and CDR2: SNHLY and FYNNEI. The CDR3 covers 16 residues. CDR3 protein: CASSAGGGTSYNEQFF.